The 31 T cell receptor beta chains below come from one sample, sequenced in a study of cytomegalovirus exposure and HLA in healthy donors. Data came from immunoSEQ multiplex PCR; TCRdb stores just in-frame clones and leaves some out. In the table there are over 250,000 clones, about nine tenths of which are singletons. The sequencing sample was made of PBMCs. The receptors derive from a woman aged 30 to 39 in good health and CMV-seropositive.

The rearrangement links TRBV4-3 to TRBJ1-1; D uncertain. V lost 0 bases and J 0 bases, leaving 8 bases between the germline ends. CDR1 and CDR2 (germline): LGHNA, YSLEER. The CDR3 runs to 15 residues. This CDR3 reads CASSQEHRLNTEAFF. CDR3 DNA: TGCGCCAGCAGCCAAGAACACAGACTGAACACTGAAGCTTTCTTT.

The chain couples TRBV11-2 to TRBJ2-1; no firm D call. CDR3 length: 12 amino acids. Germline lookup yields CDR1 SGHAT and CDR2 FQNNGV. Trimming shortened V by 6 bases and J by 10 bases, and 13 bases separated the two germline ends. The CDR3 here is CASSFDGREQFF. For the CDR3, the DNA is TGTGCCAGCAGTTTTGACGGAAGGGAGCAGTTCTTC.

The chain recombines TRBV19 with TRBJ2-1; tentative D call: TRBD1 (6 bases). This CDR3 comprises 11 residues. Trimming left V 7 bases short and J 9 bases short, with 10 bases between. Per germline, CDR1 LNHDA and CDR2 SQIVND (reference sequence). The CDR3 is CASTLGGEQFF. The CDR3 region has the DNA TGTGCCAGTACTTTAGGGGGTGAGCAGTTCTTC.

This clone appeared a few times. This same CDR3 is encoded by further DNA sequences in the sample. V usage is TRBV19 and J usage is TRBJ2-7; 9 nucleotides agree with TRBD1. The germline gives CDR1 LNHDA, CDR2 SQIVND (reference sequence). CDR3 length: 13 amino acids. The V and J ends lost 7 bases and 3 bases, in that order; junction bases with no gene match: 4. CDR3 in amino acids: CASTPGQGYEQYF. The CDR3 region has the DNA TGTGCCAGTACTCCGGGACAGGGCTACGAGCAGTACTTC.

This chain links TRBV29-1 with TRBJ2-3, with TRBD2 identical over 12 bases. V shed 5 bases, J shed 2 bases, and the junction held 5 bases outside the gene matches. This CDR3 has 15 residues. Per the germline V gene, CDR1 is SQVTM and CDR2 is ANQGSEA. Here the CDR3 DNA reads TGCAGCGTTCCCGGGACTAGCGGGCACACAGATACGCAGTATTTT. It encodes CSVPGTSGHTDTQYF.

This clone was counted a single time. The chain has TRBV19 and TRBJ2-7, with D possibly being TRBD1 (5 bases). CDR3 length: 15 amino acids. The V and J ends lost 5 bases and 0 bases respectively, with 14 bases between them. Germline V gene lookup returns CDR1 LNHDA and CDR2 SQIVND (reference sequence). In DNA, the CDR3 is TGTGCCAGTAGTCCCGCCTCAGGGCTCTCCTACGAGCAGTACTTC. Protein: CASSPASGLSYEQYF.

V and J are TRBV28 and TRBJ1-2, with a tentative D call TRBD1 (5 bases). The CDR3 sequence is 15 residues long. Germline V gene sequence: CDR1 MDHEN, CDR2 SYDVKM. V was trimmed by 4 bases and J by 2 bases, leaving 14 bases between them. CDR3 DNA sequence: TGTGCCAGCAGTTCCGGGATCTCAGGGAACTATGGCTACACCTTC. Amino acids: CASSSGISGNYGYTF.

The J gene is TRBJ1-5, the V gene TRBV9, with D possibly TRBD1 on 5 matching bases. The CDR3 runs 14 residues. V lost 5 bases, J lost 4 bases, and 13 bases lay in between. Germline-derived CDR1 and CDR2 are SGDLS and YYNGEE. The CDR3 coding sequence is TGTGCCAGCAGTACCAGTGGGGGGAATCAGCCCCAGCATTTT. It translates to CASSTSGGNQPQHF. The complete variable domain, with remaining parts taken from reference TRBV9 and TRBJ1-5, reads DSGVTQTPKHLITATGQRVTLRCSPRSGDLSVYWYQQSLDQGLQFLIQYYNGEERAKGNILERFSAQQFPDLHSELNLSSLELGDSALYFCASSTSGGNQPQHFGDGTRLSIL.

This chain uses TRBV7-3 with TRBJ2-7; no clear D. The CDR3 runs 14 residues. V was shortened by 6 bases and J by 2 bases, with 14 bases between the two germline ends. Per the germline V gene, CDR1 is SGHTA and CDR2 is FQGTGA. The CDR3 DNA sequence: TGTGCCAGCAGTCCTGATAGTTCCACCTACGAGCAGTACTTC. Residues: CASSPDSSTYEQYF.

This clone was counted a few times. The chain is built from TRBV7-2 and TRBJ1-4, with D perhaps matching TRBD1 (5 bases). There are 15 residues in the CDR3. CDR1 and CDR2 from the germline V gene are SGHTA and FQGNSA. The V and J ends lost 3 bases and 8 bases respectively, with 16 bases between them. The CDR3 DNA reads as TGTGCCAGCAGCTTCCCGGCCGGGGCTGGAGAAAAACTGTTTTTT. Its protein product is CASSFPAGAGEKLFF.

This clone has a single count. The chain carries TRBV6-1 and TRBJ2-7, with D unresolved. Between the trimmed V and J ends, which lost 9 bases and 2 bases, there was a span of 11 bases. Germline loops: CDR1 MNHNS, CDR2 SASEGT. This CDR3 comprises 12 residues. CDR3 sequence reads: CARKDVTYEQYF. CDR3 DNA sequence: TGTGCCAGAAAGGACGTAACCTACGAGCAGTACTTC.

The chain combines TRBV27 with TRBJ2-1; a possible D gene is TRBD1 (6 bases). CDR1 and CDR2 from the germline V gene are MNHEY and SMNVEV (reference sequence). V gave up 5 bases and J gave up 3 bases, with 8 bases separating them. This CDR3 is built from 13 residues. DNA for the CDR3: TGTGCCAGCAGTCTACAGGGCTACAATGAGCAGTTCTTC. It is translated as CASSLQGYNEQFF.

The chain carries TRBV5-8 and TRBJ1-2, with 7 bases that match TRBD1. V lost 0 bases and J lost 6; bases outside the gene matches: 8. CDR3 length equals 15 residues. Looked up from germline, CDR1 is SGHTS and CDR2 is YDEGEE. The CDR3 reads CASSLAQATGNGYTF. The CDR3 coding sequence is TGTGCCAGCAGCTTGGCCCAAGCGACAGGGAATGGCTACACCTTC.

The chain is built from TRBV2 and TRBJ2-5; 8 nucleotides align to TRBD1. V lost 9 bases to trimming and J lost 1 base; unmatched junction nucleotides: 7. The germline V gene has CDR1 SNHLY and CDR2 FYNNEI. This CDR3 contains 14 residues. CDR3 bases: TGTGCCAGTTACATTGGGACAGGCCAAGAGACCCAGTACTTC. This codes for CASYIGTGQETQYF.

As for this clone: Distinct nucleotide sequences in the sample also encode this CDR3. The chain links TRBV10-3 to TRBJ1-5; D unclear. This CDR3 has 13 amino acids. V lost 2 bases to trimming and J lost 1 base, with 3 bases between them. Germline CDR1 ENHRY, CDR2 SYGVKD. CDR3: CAISEGSNQPQHF. The CDR3 nucleotides read TGTGCCATCAGTGAGGGGAGCAATCAGCCCCAGCATTTT.

The V call is TRBV21-1, the J call TRBJ1-2. TRBV21-1 is shown as a pseudogene. The CDR3 spans 15 residues. The CDR3: CASSSGLCQLYGYTF. The CDR3 DNA reads as TGTGCCAGCAGCAGTGGACTCTGTCAGCTCTATGGCTACACCTTC.

This chain connects TRBV30 to TRBJ2-6, with D possibly being TRBD1 or TRBD2 (6 bases each). The CDR3 runs to 18 residues. Germline V CDR1 and CDR2: GTSNPN, SVGIG (reference sequence). Trimming stripped 5 bases from V and 0 bases from J, with 20 bases between. For the CDR3, the DNA is TGTGCCTGGGGGAGGACAGCGTCCTCTCTCTCTGGGGCCAACGTCCTGACTTTC. Protein sequence: CAWGRTASSLSGANVLTF.

The chain is built from TRBV15 and TRBJ1-5; D possibly corresponds to TRBD1 (6 bases). Germline lookup yields CDR1 LNHNV and CDR2 YYDKDF (reference sequence). CDR3 length equals 14 residues. Trimming shortened V by 6 bases and J by 0 bases, and 9 bases separated the two germline ends. The CDR3 sequence is CATRQGLSNQPQHF. In nucleotides, the CDR3 is TGTGCCACCAGACAGGGCCTTAGCAATCAGCCCCAGCATTTT. Complete variable domain (other parts from reference TRBV15 and TRBJ1-5): DAMVIQNPRYQVTQFGKPVTLSCSQTLNHNVMYWYQQKSSQAPKLLFHYYDKDFNNEADTPDNFQSRRPNTSFCFLDIRSPGLGDTAMYLCATRQGLSNQPQHFGDGTRLSIL.

V and J are TRBV15 and TRBJ2-1, with TRBD1 identical over 9 bases. Germline V gene data show CDR1 as LNHNV and CDR2 as YYDKDF (reference sequence). The CDR3 runs to 15 residues. V lost 1 base to trimming and J lost 8 bases; unmatched junction nucleotides: 6. The CDR3 loop reads CATSRGGQGSDEQFF. The CDR3 coding sequence is TGTGCCACCAGCAGAGGGGGACAGGGATCTGATGAGCAGTTCTTC.

J is TRBJ2-7 and V is TRBV7-8, with a possible D match to TRBD2 (6 bases). This CDR3 is 14 amino acids long. The V end lost 5 bases, the J end lost 1 base, and 12 bases lay between the germline ends. Looked up from germline, CDR1 is SGHVS and CDR2 is FQNEAQ. CDR3 amino acids: CASSARGRSYEQYF. In DNA, the CDR3 is TGTGCCAGCAGCGCTCGGGGGAGATCCTACGAGCAGTACTTC.

The CDR3 bases are TGTGCCAGCAGCGTAGAGGGTGACCCGACATATGGCTACACCTTC. Amino acid sequence: CASSVEGDPTYGYTF. The V call is TRBV9, the J call TRBJ1-2; D unclear. CDR1 is SGDLS and CDR2 is YYNGEE in the germline V gene. Trimming shortened V by 0 bases and J by 5 bases, and 14 bases separated the two germline ends. The CDR3 spans 15 residues.

The rearrangement uses TRBV7-9 and TRBJ1-6; D may be TRBD1 (6 bases). V gave up 2 bases and J gave up 7 bases, with 15 bases separating them. The germline gives CDR1 SEHNR, CDR2 FQNEAQ (reference sequence). The CDR3 consists of 16 residues. CDR3 DNA sequence: TGTGCCAGCAGCTTATCTAGTGGACAGACGAATTCACCCCTCCACTTT. This codes for CASSLSSGQTNSPLHF.

The V and J genes are TRBV4-2 and TRBJ2-1, with TRBD2 matching over 7 bases. The length of the CDR3 is 17 residues. Germline-derived CDR1 and CDR2 are LGHNA and YNFKEQ. The V segment lost 0 bases and the J segment 7 bases; nucleotides outside the gene matches: 12. The CDR3 DNA reads TGTGCCAGCAGCCAAGACGGCGGGGGACCCCGAGCTAATGAGCAGTTCTTC. Translating gives CASSQDGGGPRANEQFF.

This chain connects TRBV7-9 to TRBJ1-2, with a possible D match to TRBD1 (6 bases). V lost 5 bases, J lost 0 bases, and 13 bases lay in between. This CDR3 spans 15 amino acids. Germline assignment: CDR1 SEHNR and CDR2 FQNEAQ (reference sequence). CDR3 amino acids: CASSPRTAANYGYTF. The CDR3 DNA reads TGTGCCAGCAGCCCAAGGACAGCAGCTAACTATGGCTACACCTTC.

The chain couples TRBV5-1 to TRBJ2-1; D unclear. There are 15 residues in the CDR3. Germline assignment: CDR1 SGHRS and CDR2 YFSETQ. V lost 0 bases and J lost 6, with 13 bases in between. CDR3 in amino acids: CASSLEWGSRNEQFF. Here the CDR3 DNA reads TGCGCCAGCAGCTTGGAATGGGGTTCACGCAATGAGCAGTTCTTC.

The chain employs TRBV5-1 and TRBJ2-3; the match to TRBD1 covers 8 bases. Per the germline V gene, CDR1 is SGHRS and CDR2 is YFSETQ. This CDR3 comprises 13 residues. The V gene end was trimmed by 5 bases and the J gene end by 4 bases; junction bases not matched to a gene: 3. The CDR3 region is CASSSQGADTQYF. The CDR3 nucleotides are TGCGCCAGCAGTTCACAGGGGGCAGATACGCAGTATTTT. Looking up the rest from reference TRBV5-1 and TRBJ2-3 gives the full variable domain: KAGVTQTPRYLIKTRGQQVTLSCSPISGHRSVSWYQQTPGQGLQFLFEYFSETQRNKGNFPGRFSGRQFSNSRSEMNVSTLELGDSALYLCASSSQGADTQYFGPGTRLTVL.

Regarding this clone: Additional DNA sequences in this sample encode the identical CDR3. The chain carries TRBV30 and TRBJ2-3; TRBD2 agrees at 9 bases. Germline V gene sequence: CDR1 GTSNPN, CDR2 SVGIG (reference sequence). V gave up 0 bases and J gave up 2 bases; unmatched junction bases: 3. The CDR3 has 15 residues. The CDR3 sequence is CAWSVSGGPTDTQYF. CDR3 nucleotide sequence: TGTGCCTGGAGTGTTAGCGGGGGACCCACAGATACGCAGTATTTT.

V usage is TRBV9 and J usage is TRBJ1-1; 7 nucleotides align to TRBD1. The CDR3 length is 16 residues. CDR1 SGDLS and CDR2 YYNGEE come from the germline V gene. V was clipped by 3 bases and J by 0 bases; unmatched bases: 8. The CDR3 region is CASSDTAGQLNTEAFF. The CDR3 DNA reads TGTGCCAGCAGCGACACCGCGGGACAGCTGAACACTGAAGCTTTCTTT.

This chain joins TRBV6-1 and TRBJ1-2, with 9 bases that match TRBD1. With 7 bases clipped from V and 4 bases from J, the junction kept 7 bases outside the gene matches. The germline V gene has CDR1 MNHNS and CDR2 SASEGT. This CDR3 comprises 14 residues. CDR3 region: CASISQTGGYGYTF. The CDR3 nucleotides read TGTGCCAGCATTAGCCAGACAGGGGGCTATGGCTACACCTTC.

V usage is TRBV7-6 and J usage is TRBJ2-5, with 8 bases matching TRBD1. Trimming took 1 base from V and 5 from J; bases not matched to a gene: 12. This CDR3 is 17 amino acids long. Germline V gene data show CDR1 as SGHVS and CDR2 as FNYEAQ. CDR3 sequence reads: CASSLGIQGAGAETQYF. As DNA, the CDR3 is TGTGCCAGCAGCTTAGGAATCCAGGGGGCCGGTGCGGAGACCCAGTACTTC.

This chain joins TRBV28 and TRBJ2-4, with no clear D. Per germline, CDR1 MDHEN and CDR2 SYDVKM. This CDR3 is built from 17 residues. Trimming cost V 6 bases and J 0 bases, with 18 bases left between them. The CDR3 reads CASRPSSMLLAKNIQYF. The CDR3 nucleotides read TGTGCCAGCAGGCCATCCAGTATGCTGCTAGCCAAAAACATTCAGTACTTC.